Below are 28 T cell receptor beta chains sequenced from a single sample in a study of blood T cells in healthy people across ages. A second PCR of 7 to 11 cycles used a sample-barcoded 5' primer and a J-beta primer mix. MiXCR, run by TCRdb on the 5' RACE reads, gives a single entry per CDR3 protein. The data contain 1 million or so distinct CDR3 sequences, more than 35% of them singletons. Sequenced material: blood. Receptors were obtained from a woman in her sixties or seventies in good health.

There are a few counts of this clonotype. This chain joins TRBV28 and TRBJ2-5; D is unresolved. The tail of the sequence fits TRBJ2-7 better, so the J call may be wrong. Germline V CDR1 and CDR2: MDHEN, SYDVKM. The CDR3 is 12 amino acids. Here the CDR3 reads CASSTLTYEQYF. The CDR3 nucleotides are TGTGCCAGCAGTACCCTCACCTACGAGCAGTACTTC.

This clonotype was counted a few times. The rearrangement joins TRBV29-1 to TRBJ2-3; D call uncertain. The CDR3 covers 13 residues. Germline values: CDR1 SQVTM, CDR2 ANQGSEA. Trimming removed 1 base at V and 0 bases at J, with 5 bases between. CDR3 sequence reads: CSVEVDSTDTQYF. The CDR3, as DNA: TGCAGCGTTGAAGTGGACAGCACAGATACGCAGTATTTT.

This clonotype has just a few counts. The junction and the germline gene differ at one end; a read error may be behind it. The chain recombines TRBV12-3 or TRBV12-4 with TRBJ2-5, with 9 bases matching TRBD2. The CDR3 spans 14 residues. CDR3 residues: CASTRSGSQKTQYF. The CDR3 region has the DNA TGTGCCAGCACCCGTAGCGGGAGCCAAAAGACCCAGTACTTC.

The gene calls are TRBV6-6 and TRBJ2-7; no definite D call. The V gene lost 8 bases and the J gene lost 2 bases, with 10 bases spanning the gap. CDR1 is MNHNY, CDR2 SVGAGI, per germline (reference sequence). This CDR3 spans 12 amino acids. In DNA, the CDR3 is TGTGCCAGCCTTGGACCAACCTACGAGCAGTACTTC. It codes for CASLGPTYEQYF.

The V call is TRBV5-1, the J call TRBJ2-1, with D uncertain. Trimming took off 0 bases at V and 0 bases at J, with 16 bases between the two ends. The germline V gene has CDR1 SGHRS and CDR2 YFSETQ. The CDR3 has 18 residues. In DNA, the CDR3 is TGCGCCAGCAGCTTGGCCCAGGTGGGCATAAGCTCCTACAATGAGCAGTTCTTC. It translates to CASSLAQVGISSYNEQFF.

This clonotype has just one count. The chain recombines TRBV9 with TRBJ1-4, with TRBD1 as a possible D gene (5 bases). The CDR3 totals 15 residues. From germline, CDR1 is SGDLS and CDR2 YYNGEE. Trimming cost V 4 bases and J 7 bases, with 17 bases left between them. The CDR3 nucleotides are TGTGCCAGCAGCCAACCCCGCGGGGGGATTGAAAAACTGTTTTTT. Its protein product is CASSQPRGGIEKLFF.

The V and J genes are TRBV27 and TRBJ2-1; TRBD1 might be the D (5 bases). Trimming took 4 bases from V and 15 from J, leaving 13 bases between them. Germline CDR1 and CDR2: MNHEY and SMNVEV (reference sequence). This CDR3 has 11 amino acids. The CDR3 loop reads CASSYQGKAFF. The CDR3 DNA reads TGTGCCAGCAGTTATCAGGGTAAGGCGTTCTTC.

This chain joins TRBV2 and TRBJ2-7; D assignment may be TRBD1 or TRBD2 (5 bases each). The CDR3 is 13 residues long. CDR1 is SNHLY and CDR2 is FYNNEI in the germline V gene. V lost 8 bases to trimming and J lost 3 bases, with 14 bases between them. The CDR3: CASLPRDGYEQYF. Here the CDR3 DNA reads TGTGCCAGCCTACCCCGGGACGGCTACGAGCAGTACTTC. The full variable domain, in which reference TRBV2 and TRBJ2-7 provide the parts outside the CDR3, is EPEVTQTPSHQVTQMGQEVILRCVPISNHLYFYWYRQILGQKVEFLVSFYNNEISEKSEIFDDQFSVERPDGSNFTLKIRSTKLEDSAMYFCASLPRDGYEQYFGPGTRLTVT.

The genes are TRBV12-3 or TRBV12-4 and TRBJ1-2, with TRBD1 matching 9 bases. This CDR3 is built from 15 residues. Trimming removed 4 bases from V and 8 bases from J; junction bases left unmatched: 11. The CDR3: CASSSYRGPILGYTF. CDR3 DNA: TGTGCCAGCAGTTCCTACAGGGGGCCTATTCTCGGCTACACCTTC.

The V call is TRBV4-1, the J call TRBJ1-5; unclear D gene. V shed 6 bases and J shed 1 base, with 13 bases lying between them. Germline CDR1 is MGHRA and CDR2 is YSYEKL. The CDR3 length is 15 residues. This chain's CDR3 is CASRLQILSNQPQHF. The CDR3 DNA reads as TGCGCCAGCAGGCTCCAAATTCTAAGCAATCAGCCCCAGCATTTT.

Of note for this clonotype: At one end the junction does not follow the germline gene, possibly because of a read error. The CDR3 loop is CANSLTGTSGRTDTQYF. The DNA for the CDR3 is TGTGCCAACAGCCTTACGGGGACTAGCGGGAGGACCGATACGCAGTATTTT. The genes are TRBV4-2 and TRBJ2-3; 15 nucleotides align to TRBD2. The CDR3 spans 17 residues. CDR1 LGHNA and CDR2 YNFKEQ come from the germline V gene.

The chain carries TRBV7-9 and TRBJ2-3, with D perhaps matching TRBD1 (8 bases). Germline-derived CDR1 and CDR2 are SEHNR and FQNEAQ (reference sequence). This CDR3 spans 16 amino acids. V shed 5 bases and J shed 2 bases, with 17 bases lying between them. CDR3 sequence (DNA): TGTGCCAGCAGCGACGACAGGGGAGGGCTCACAGATACGCAGTATTTT. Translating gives CASSDDRGGLTDTQYF.

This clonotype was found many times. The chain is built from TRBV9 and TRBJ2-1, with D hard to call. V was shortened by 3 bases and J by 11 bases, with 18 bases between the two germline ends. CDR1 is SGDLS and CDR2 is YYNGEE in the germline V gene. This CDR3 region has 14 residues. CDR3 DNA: TGTGCCAGCAGCGCCGAGACTGGGATAATTAAGCAGTTCTTC. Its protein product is CASSAETGIIKQFF.

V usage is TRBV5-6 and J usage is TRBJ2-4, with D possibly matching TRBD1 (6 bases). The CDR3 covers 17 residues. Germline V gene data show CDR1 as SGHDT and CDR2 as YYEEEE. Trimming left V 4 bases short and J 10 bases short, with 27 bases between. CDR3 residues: CASSPSVGQWGLGIQYF. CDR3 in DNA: TGTGCCAGCAGCCCCTCTGTAGGACAGTGGGGTTTGGGGATTCAGTACTTC.

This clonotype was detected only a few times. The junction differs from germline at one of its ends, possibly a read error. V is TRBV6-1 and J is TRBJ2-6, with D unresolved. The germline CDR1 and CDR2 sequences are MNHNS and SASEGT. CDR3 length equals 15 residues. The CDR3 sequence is CASTERRAGANVLTF. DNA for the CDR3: TGTGCCAGCACTGAACGTAGGGCTGGGGCCAACGTCCTGACTTTC.

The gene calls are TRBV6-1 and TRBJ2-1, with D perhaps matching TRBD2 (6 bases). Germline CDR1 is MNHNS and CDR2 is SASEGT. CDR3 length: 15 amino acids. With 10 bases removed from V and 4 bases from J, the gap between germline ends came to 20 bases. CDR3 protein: CATGPRREIYNEQFF. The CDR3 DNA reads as TGTGCCACCGGCCCTAGGAGGGAGATTTACAATGAGCAGTTCTTC.

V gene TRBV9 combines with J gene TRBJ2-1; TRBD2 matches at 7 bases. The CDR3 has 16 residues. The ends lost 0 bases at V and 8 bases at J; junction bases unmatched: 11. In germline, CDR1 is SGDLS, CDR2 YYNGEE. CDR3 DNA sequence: TGTGCCAGCAGCGTAGATGGCGGGAGAAACGTCCATGAGCAGTTCTTC. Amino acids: CASSVDGGRNVHEQFF.

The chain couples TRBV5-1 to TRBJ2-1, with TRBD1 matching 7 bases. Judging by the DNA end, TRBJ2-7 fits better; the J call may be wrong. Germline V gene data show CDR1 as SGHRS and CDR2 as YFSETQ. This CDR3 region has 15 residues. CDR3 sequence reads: CASGHGTDTHNEQYF. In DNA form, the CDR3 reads TGCGCCAGCGGCCACGGGACAGATACCCACAATGAGCAGTACTTC.

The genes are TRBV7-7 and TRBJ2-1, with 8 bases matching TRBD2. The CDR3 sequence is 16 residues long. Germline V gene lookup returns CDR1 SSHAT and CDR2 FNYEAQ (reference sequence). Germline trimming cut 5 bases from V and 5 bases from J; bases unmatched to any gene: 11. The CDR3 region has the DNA TGTGCCAGCAGCCCGCGGGTAAGCGGGAGAAACAATGAGCAGTTCTTC. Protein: CASSPRVSGRNNEQFF.

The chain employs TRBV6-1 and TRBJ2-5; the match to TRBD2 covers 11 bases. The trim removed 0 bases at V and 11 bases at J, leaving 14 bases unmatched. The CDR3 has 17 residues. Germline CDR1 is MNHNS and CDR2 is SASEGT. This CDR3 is CASSEAPLAGGHNEQYF. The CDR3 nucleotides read TGTGCCAGCAGTGAAGCACCTCTAGCGGGAGGTCACAATGAGCAGTACTTC.

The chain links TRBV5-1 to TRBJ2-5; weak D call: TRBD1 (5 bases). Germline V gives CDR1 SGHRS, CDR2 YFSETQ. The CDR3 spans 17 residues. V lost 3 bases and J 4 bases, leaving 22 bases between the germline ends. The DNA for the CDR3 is TGCGCCAGCAGCTCTATAAGCAGGACAAGAGACGGAGAGACCCAGTACTTC. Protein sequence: CASSSISRTRDGETQYF.

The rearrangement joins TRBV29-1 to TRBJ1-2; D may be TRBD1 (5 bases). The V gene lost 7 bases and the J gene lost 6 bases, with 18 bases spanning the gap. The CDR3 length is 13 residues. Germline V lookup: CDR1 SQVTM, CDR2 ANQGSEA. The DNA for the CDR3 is TGCAGCGACGAGGTGGGGGTCGGGGATGGCTACACCTTC. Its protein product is CSDEVGVGDGYTF.

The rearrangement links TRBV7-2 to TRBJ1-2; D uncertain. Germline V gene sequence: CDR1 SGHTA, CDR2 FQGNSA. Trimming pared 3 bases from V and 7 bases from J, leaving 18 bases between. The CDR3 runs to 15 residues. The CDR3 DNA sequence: TGTGCCAGCAGCTTTCAATTCGTATATTTCGGTGGCTACACCTTC. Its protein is CASSFQFVYFGGYTF. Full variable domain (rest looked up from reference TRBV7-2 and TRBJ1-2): GAGVSQSPSNKVTEKGKDVELRCDPISGHTALYWYRQSLGQGLEFLIYFQGNSAPDKSGLPSDRFSAERTGGSVSTLTIQRTQQEDSAVYLCASSFQFVYFGGYTFGSGTRLTVV.

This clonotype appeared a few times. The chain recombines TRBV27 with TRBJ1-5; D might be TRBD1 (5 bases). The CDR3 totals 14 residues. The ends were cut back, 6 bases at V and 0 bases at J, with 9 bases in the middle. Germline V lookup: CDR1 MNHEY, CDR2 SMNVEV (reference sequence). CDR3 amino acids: CASSQGYSNQPQHF. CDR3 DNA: TGTGCCAGCAGCCAGGGATATAGCAATCAGCCCCAGCATTTT.

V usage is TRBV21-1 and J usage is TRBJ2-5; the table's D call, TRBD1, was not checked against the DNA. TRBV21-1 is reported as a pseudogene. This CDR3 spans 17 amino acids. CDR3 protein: CASSKVKAGVGTETQYF. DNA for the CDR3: TGTGCCAGCAGCAAAGTAAAGGCAGGGGTAGGGACGGAGACCCAGTACTTC.

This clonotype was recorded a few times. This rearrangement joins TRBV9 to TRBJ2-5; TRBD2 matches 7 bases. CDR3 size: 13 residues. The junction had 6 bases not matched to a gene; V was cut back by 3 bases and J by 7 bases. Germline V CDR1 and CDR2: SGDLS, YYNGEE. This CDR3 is CASSGDLAATQYF. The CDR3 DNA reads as TGTGCCAGCAGCGGCGATCTAGCGGCGACCCAGTACTTC.

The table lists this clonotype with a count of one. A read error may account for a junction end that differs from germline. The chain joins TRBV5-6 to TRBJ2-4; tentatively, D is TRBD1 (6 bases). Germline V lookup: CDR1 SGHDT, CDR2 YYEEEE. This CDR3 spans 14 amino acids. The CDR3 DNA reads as TGTGTCAGCAGCTTGGCAGGGGTCAAAAACATTCAGTACTTC. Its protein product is CVSSLAGVKNIQYF. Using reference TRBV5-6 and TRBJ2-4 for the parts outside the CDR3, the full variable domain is DAGVTQSPTHLIKTRGQQVTLRCSPKSGHDTVSWYQQALGQGPQFIFQYYEEEERQRGNFPDRFSGHQFPNYSSELNVNALLLGDSALYLCVSSLAGVKNIQYFGAGTRLSVL.

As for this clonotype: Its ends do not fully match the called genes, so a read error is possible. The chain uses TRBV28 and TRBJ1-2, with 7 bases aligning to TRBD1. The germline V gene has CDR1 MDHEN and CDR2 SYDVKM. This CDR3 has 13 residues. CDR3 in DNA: TGTGCCACCGCCCGGGACAGAAACTGTGGCTACACCTTC. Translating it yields CATARDRNCGYTF.